The 10 T cell receptor beta chains reported below all come from one sample, sequenced in a study of tumor-infiltrating lymphocytes in localized non-small cell lung cancer (dated by TCRdb to 2020 to 2022). The library was prepared using the immunoSEQ multiplex PCR assay. TCRdb carries this immuneACCESS record with in-frame sequences only. Its versions omit some clonotypes, under half of them owing to an unresolved V gene in the studies checked, with the rest unexplained. The sample has approximately 13,000 clones on record, roughly two thirds of them singletons. The ten largest clones add up to 9.4% of the sample. The source material was lung tumor tissue. The receptors come from a human donor with non-small cell lung cancer.

The rearrangement links TRBV4-1 to TRBJ1-4; D is ambiguous. Trimming cost V 1 base and J 8 bases, with 14 bases left between them. Germline-derived CDR1 and CDR2 are MGHRA and YSYEKL. The length of the CDR3 is 15 residues. DNA of the CDR3: TGCGCCAGCAGCCAAGTCGGCGGCCCGGTGGAAAAACTGTTTTTT. Translated: CASSQVGGPVEKLFF.

The V gene is TRBV11-3, the J gene TRBJ1-3; D gene uncertain. V lost 3 bases to trimming and J lost 0 bases, with 6 bases between them. Germline V lookup: CDR1 SGHNT, CDR2 YENEEA. The CDR3 has 14 residues. The CDR3 is CASSLDGSGNTIYF. In DNA, the CDR3 is TGTGCCAGCAGCTTGGACGGCTCTGGAAACACCATATATTTT.

The rearrangement links TRBV15 to TRBJ2-4, with D tentatively TRBD1 (6 bases). CDR1 and CDR2 (germline): LNHNV, YYDKDF (reference sequence). V was clipped by 5 bases and J by 0 bases, with 14 bases between them. The CDR3 spans 16 residues. CDR3 nucleotides: TGTGCCACCAGCGACTACGGACAGCCAGCCAAAAACATTCAGTACTTC. Translating it yields CATSDYGQPAKNIQYF.

This clone was recorded a few times. The chain uses TRBV19 and TRBJ1-1; D is uncertain. The CDR3 covers 13 residues. Between the trimmed V and J ends, which lost 7 bases and 0 bases, there was a span of 9 bases. CDR1 and CDR2 (germline): LNHDA, SQIVND (reference sequence). CDR3 sequence (DNA): TGTGCCAGTATTGACTCCCTGAACACTGAAGCTTTCTTT. It is translated as CASIDSLNTEAFF.

This clone is classed as medium-sized. This rearrangement joins TRBV7-9 to TRBJ1-1; no clear D. The CDR3 sequence is 14 residues long. Trimming removed 5 bases at V and 4 bases at J, with 14 bases between. CDR1 is SEHNR, CDR2 FQNEAQ, per germline (reference sequence). This chain's CDR3 is CASSQVEGFTEAFF. CDR3 sequence (DNA): TGTGCCAGCAGCCAGGTGGAAGGGTTCACTGAAGCTTTCTTT.

The chain joins TRBV10-3 to TRBJ2-7, with 7 bases aligning to TRBD1. J was trimmed by 0 bases and V by 6 bases; bases with no gene match: 5. The CDR3 runs 14 residues. CDR1 ENHRY and CDR2 SYGVKD come from the germline V gene. The CDR3 here is CAIRLGQDSYEQYF. The CDR3 nucleotides read TGTGCCATCAGGCTTGGACAGGACTCCTACGAGCAGTACTTC.

This chain joins TRBV10-3 and TRBJ2-5, with D maybe TRBD1 (6 bases). Germline values: CDR1 ENHRY, CDR2 SYGVKD. The CDR3 extends over 15 amino acids. V was pared by 0 bases and J by 2 bases, with 10 bases between. The CDR3 nucleotides are TGTGCCATCAGTGAGTCCACAGGGTTGCAAGAGACCCAGTACTTC. Its protein product is CAISESTGLQETQYF.

This clone was counted a few times. The chain links TRBV5-1 to TRBJ1-2, with 7 nucleotides matching TRBD1. CDR1 SGHRS and CDR2 YFSETQ come from the germline V gene. V was clipped by 8 bases and J by 4 bases; unmatched bases: 14. This CDR3 contains 15 residues. The CDR3 DNA is TGCGCCAGTACCATGGGCCCGGGACAGACCTATGGCTACACCTTC. Protein sequence: CASTMGPGQTYGYTF. The entire variable domain, with the rest obtained from reference TRBV5-1 and TRBJ1-2, is as follows: KAGVTQTPRYLIKTRGQQVTLSCSPISGHRSVSWYQQTPGQGLQFLFEYFSETQRNKGNFPGRFSGRQFSNSRSEMNVSTLELGDSALYLCASTMGPGQTYGYTFGSGTRLTVV.

The chain employs TRBV5-1 and TRBJ2-2; D is possibly TRBD1 (5 bases). CDR3 size: 14 residues. Trimming cost V 2 bases and J 0 bases, with 5 bases left between them. Germline V gene lookup returns CDR1 SGHRS and CDR2 YFSETQ. As DNA, the CDR3 is TGCGCCAGCAGCTTACAGGCGAACACCGGGGAGCTGTTTTTT. Residues: CASSLQANTGELFF.

This rearrangement joins TRBV4-1 to TRBJ1-1; TRBD1 is a possible D gene (5 bases). There are 15 residues in the CDR3. Deletions cut 0 bases from V and 6 bases from J, with 14 bases between. Germline CDR1 MGHRA, CDR2 YSYEKL. CDR3 coding DNA: TGCGCCAGCAGCCAAGATGGGGGATTGCGGGCTGAAGCTTTCTTT. Its protein product is CASSQDGGLRAEAFF.